These 9 T cell receptor beta chains were sequenced from one sample in a study of blood T cell repertoires in COVID-19. Clones were read by immunoSEQ multiplex PCR, and TCRdb kept only the in-frame ones, dropping some. The table includes around 200,000 clones, 83% detected once. Sequencing was done on a sample of peripheral blood. The origin of the receptors is a woman aged 40 to 50 with active or convalescent COVID-19.

This sequence joins TRBV5-4 and TRBJ2-7, with 10 nucleotides matching TRBD2. Germline V gene data show CDR1 as SGHNT and CDR2 as YYREEE (reference sequence). The CDR3 sequence is 15 residues long. Trimming removed 4 bases from V and 3 bases from J; junction bases left unmatched: 7. The CDR3 coding sequence is TGTGCCAGCAGCAGATTCGGGACTAGCGTCTACGAGCAGTACTTC. Translated, it gives CASSRFGTSVYEQYF.

The chain combines TRBV29-1 with TRBJ1-2; 8 bases agree with TRBD1. This CDR3 comprises 13 residues. Germline V gene lookup returns CDR1 SQVTM and CDR2 ANQGSEA. V was pared by 3 bases and J by 4 bases, with 4 bases of the junction left unmatched. The CDR3 region is CSVEGQAFYGYTF. As DNA, the CDR3 is TGCAGCGTTGAGGGACAGGCATTCTATGGCTACACCTTC.

The chain couples TRBV19 to TRBJ1-5; 7 positions match TRBD1. Germline assignment: CDR1 LNHDA and CDR2 SQIVND (reference sequence). The length of the CDR3 is 16 residues. Unmatched junction bases numbered 2, after V lost 0 bases and J lost 0 bases. CDR3 in amino acids: CASSIDRGASNQPQHF. In DNA, the CDR3 is TGTGCCAGTAGTATAGACAGGGGGGCTAGCAATCAGCCCCAGCATTTT.

The V call is TRBV4-2, the J call TRBJ2-1, with D perhaps matching TRBD2 (5 bases). CDR3 size: 14 residues. V gave up 0 bases and J gave up 6 bases, with 9 bases separating them. CDR1 LGHNA and CDR2 YNFKEQ come from the germline V gene. The CDR3 DNA reads TGTGCCAGCAGCCAAGATTCCGGGATCAATGAGCAGTTCTTC. Its protein is CASSQDSGINEQFF.

DNA for the CDR3: TGTGCCAGCAGTGAGACCCGGGACAGGAGTATCGAAAAACTGTTTTTT. Encoded protein: CASSETRDRSIEKLFF. V is TRBV25-1 and J is TRBJ1-4; 8 bases agree with TRBD1. V dropped 3 bases and J dropped 8; count of bases not matched to a gene: 11. This CDR3 has 16 amino acids. Germline-derived CDR1 and CDR2 are MGHDK and SYGVNS.

The CDR3 is CASTSTGSGTQYF. The CDR3, as DNA: TGTGCCAGCACCTCGACAGGCTCCGGGACCCAGTACTTC. This chain uses TRBV6-5 with TRBJ2-5; weak D call: TRBD1 (6 bases). This CDR3 spans 13 amino acids. Trimming took off 7 bases at V and 7 bases at J, with 16 bases between the two ends. Germline V gene data show CDR1 as MNHEY and CDR2 as SVGAGI.

The gene calls are TRBV11-2 and TRBJ2-5; D is perhaps TRBD1 (5 bases). The germline V gene has CDR1 SGHAT and CDR2 FQNNGV. This CDR3 is built from 16 residues. With 4 bases removed from V and 2 bases from J, the gap between germline ends came to 17 bases. DNA for the CDR3: TGTGCCAGCAGCTCCCGCACCCGGACAAGTCAAGAGACCCAGTACTTC. As protein: CASSSRTRTSQETQYF.

J is TRBJ1-1 and V is TRBV4-2; maybe TRBD1 (5 bases). Germline V gives CDR1 LGHNA, CDR2 YNFKEQ. V was cut by 0 bases and J by 5 bases, with 10 bases left in between. The CDR3 has 14 residues. The CDR3 DNA follows: TGTGCCAGCAGCCAAGATCTACAGGCGACTGAAGCTTTCTTT. Its protein product is CASSQDLQATEAFF.

The V call is TRBV24-1, the J call TRBJ2-1, with a possible D match to TRBD2 (6 bases). The CDR3 sequence is 15 residues long. CDR1 is KGHDR, CDR2 SFDVKD, per germline. V was shortened by 3 bases and J by 10 bases, with 18 bases between the two germline ends. The CDR3 spells CATSDPDGGRGEQFF. CDR3 DNA: TGTGCCACCAGTGATCCAGACGGGGGACGTGGAGAGCAGTTCTTC.